Shown below are 17 T cell receptor beta chains from a single sample sequenced in a study of T cell repertoires in cytomegalovirus infection (dated by TCRdb to the late 2010s). The sample was run on an Illumina HiSeq 1500. TCRdb reanalyzed the raw reads on its own, using fastp at Q25 for trimming and MiXCR for clone calling, and kept in-frame beta chains. Rows are combined by CDR3 protein, so each entry shows the most common genes and DNA. The sample table records 300,000 or so distinct CDR3 sequences; roughly a quarter of these occur just once. Of the sample, more than 11% falls within the top ten clones. The sequencing sample was made of PBMCs. The receptors stem from a human donor in good health (CMV status not recorded). Some clones in this sample may be carry-over from other donors' samples.

The chain recombines TRBV20-1 with TRBJ2-3; 8 nucleotides line up with TRBD1. Trimming cost V 6 bases and J 5 bases; bases outside gene matches: 10. Germline V lookup: CDR1 DFQATT, CDR2 SNEGSKA (reference sequence). The CDR3 runs to 14 residues. The CDR3 coding sequence is TGCAGTGCGAGGAGTCACAGGGGGGAAGATACGCAGTATTTT. It translates to CSARSHRGEDTQYF.

This chain links TRBV7-2 with TRBJ1-4; D is perhaps TRBD1 (6 bases). The length of the CDR3 is 15 residues. V was clipped by 5 bases and J by 8 bases, with 18 bases between them. Germline lookup yields CDR1 SGHTA and CDR2 FQGNSA. In DNA, the CDR3 is TGTGCCAGCAGCCCGGACAACTATCAGGGGGAAAAACTGTTTTTT. This encodes CASSPDNYQGEKLFF.

This rearrangement joins TRBV7-9 to TRBJ1-3; 7 bases are a match to TRBD1. The junction had 10 bases not matched to a gene; V was cut back by 5 bases and J by 0 bases. Germline CDR1 is SEHNR and CDR2 is FQNEAQ (reference sequence). This CDR3 spans 17 amino acids. CDR3 sequence: CASSQWDSSNSGNTIYF. The CDR3 region has the DNA TGTGCCAGCAGCCAGTGGGACAGCTCCAACTCTGGAAACACCATATATTTT.

This clonotype was observed a handful of times. V usage is TRBV28 and J usage is TRBJ2-7; the match to TRBD2 covers 10 bases. CDR3 size: 15 residues. J gave up 5 bases and V 0 bases, and 4 bases lay outside the gene matches. CDR1 and CDR2 (germline): MDHEN, SYDVKM. CDR3 sequence (DNA): TGTGCCAGCAGTTTATGGAGCGGGAGGGCCCACGAGCAGTACTTC. It codes for CASSLWSGRAHEQYF.

This clonotype appeared a few times. The genes are TRBV29-1 and TRBJ1-1; D is unresolved. Germline V lookup: CDR1 SQVTM, CDR2 ANQGSEA. Deletions cut 0 bases from V and 7 bases from J, with 9 bases between. The CDR3 has 12 residues. The CDR3 sequence: CSVEDQTIEAFF. Written as DNA, the CDR3 is TGCAGCGTTGAAGATCAGACCATTGAAGCTTTCTTT.

This clonotype was seen many times. The V and J genes are TRBV7-8 and TRBJ2-3; D possibly corresponds to TRBD1 (6 bases). The CDR3 is 22 amino acids. Trimming left V 5 bases short and J 0 bases short, with 33 bases between. Germline V gives CDR1 SGHVS, CDR2 FQNEAQ. CDR3 coding DNA: TGTGCCAGCAGCGCCACTTCGAGACAGGTCCATACAAGGGCTGCTAGCACAGATACGCAGTATTTT. Residues: CASSATSRQVHTRAASTDTQYF.

This clonotype came up a few times. The chain carries TRBV28 and TRBJ2-5; D gene uncertain. Germline CDR1 and CDR2: MDHEN and SYDVKM. The CDR3 covers 13 residues. Trimming removed 6 bases at V and 0 bases at J, with 8 bases between. The CDR3 nucleotides are TGTGCCAGCAGGTCCCCAAACCAAGAGACCCAGTACTTC. Translation gives CASRSPNQETQYF. The variable domain in full, with the rest retrieved from reference TRBV28 and TRBJ2-5, is DVKVTQSSRYLVKRTGEKVFLECVQDMDHENMFWYRQDPGLGLRLIYFSYDVKMKEKGDIPEGYSVSREKKERFSLILESASTNQTSMYLCASRSPNQETQYFGPGTRLLVL.

The rearrangement links TRBV5-1 to TRBJ2-5; D is perhaps TRBD1 or TRBD2 (6 bases each). The CDR3 has 15 residues. Between the trimmed V and J ends, which lost 0 bases and 4 bases, there was a span of 13 bases. The germline V gene has CDR1 SGHRS and CDR2 YFSETQ. The CDR3 DNA sequence: TGCGCCAGCAGCTTGGGCGTCGGGGGCGCAGAGACCCAGTACTTC. Translation gives CASSLGVGGAETQYF.

Many counts were recorded for this clonotype. The chain recombines TRBV12-3 or TRBV12-4 with TRBJ2-3; TRBD2 aligns across 14 bases. This CDR3 region has 20 residues. With V trimmed by 1 base and J by 1 base, 10 bases remained unmatched. This CDR3 reads CASSLGHPGLAGVRTDTQYF. The DNA of the CDR3 is TGTGCCAGCAGTTTAGGCCACCCGGGACTAGCGGGGGTACGCACAGATACGCAGTATTTT.

This clonotype was observed at least ten times. V usage is TRBV7-9 and J usage is TRBJ2-3; D is perhaps TRBD1 (5 bases). The CDR3 loop spans 13 amino acids. Germline values: CDR1 SEHNR, CDR2 FQNEAQ (reference sequence). The ends were cut back, 6 bases at V and 5 bases at J, with 12 bases in the middle. CDR3 bases: TGTGCCAGCAGGGACCATCAGGGAGATACGCAGTATTTT. This translates into CASRDHQGDTQYF. Looking up the rest from reference TRBV7-9 and TRBJ2-3 gives the full variable domain: DTGVSQNPRHKITKRGQNVTFRCDPISEHNRLYWYRQTLGQGPEFLTYFQNEAQLEKSRLLSDRFSAERPKGSFSTLEIQRTEQGDSAMYLCASRDHQGDTQYFGPGTRLTVL.

The CDR3 DNA sequence: TGTGCCAGTAGTATAGAAACACCGGGAAAGAGGACTGAAGCTTTCTTT. Translation: CASSIETPGKRTEAFF. V usage is TRBV19 and J usage is TRBJ1-1; no definite D call. V was shortened by 0 bases and J by 5 bases, with 16 bases between the two germline ends. Germline values: CDR1 LNHDA, CDR2 SQIVND (reference sequence). CDR3 length: 16 amino acids.

This rearrangement joins TRBV27 to TRBJ2-5; possibly TRBD2 for D (7 bases). Germline lookup yields CDR1 MNHEY and CDR2 SMNVEV (reference sequence). Trimming removed 6 bases from V and 9 bases from J, with 23 bases in between. The CDR3 totals 15 residues. CDR3 amino acids: CASSQLLGGREAQYF. As DNA, the CDR3 is TGTGCCAGCAGCCAACTCCTCGGGGGGCGCGAGGCCCAGTACTTC.

This clonotype was counted only a few times. Its ends do not fully match the called genes, so a read error is possible. The V gene is TRBV11-2, the J gene TRBJ2-1, with D possibly called TRBD1 or TRBD2 (5 bases each). Germline V gives CDR1 SGHAT, CDR2 FQNNGV. CDR3 size: 14 residues. CDR3 residues: CASRLTGQNNEQFF. CDR3 DNA: TGTGCCAGCCGCTTAACGGGGCAAAACAATGAGCAGTTCTTC.

This clonotype has ten or more counts. This CDR3 reads CASSLTRYTQYF. The CDR3 DNA sequence: TGTGCCAGCAGCCTAACCCGCTATACGCAGTATTTT. This chain connects TRBV28 to TRBJ2-3, with D uncertain. Germline-derived CDR1 and CDR2 are MDHEN and SYDVKM. Trimming took 6 bases from V and 7 from J, leaving 11 bases between them. This CDR3 is 12 amino acids long.

This clonotype was counted a few times. This sequence joins TRBV28 and TRBJ2-1, with no clear D. This CDR3 has 13 amino acids. In germline, CDR1 is MDHEN, CDR2 SYDVKM. Deletions cut 2 bases from V and 8 bases from J, with 10 bases between. The CDR3, as DNA: TGTGCCAGCAGTTTACTCCCGGGTTATGAGCAGTTCTTC. This sequence encodes CASSLLPGYEQFF. The entire variable domain, with the rest obtained from reference TRBV28 and TRBJ2-1, is as follows: DVKVTQSSRYLVKRTGEKVFLECVQDMDHENMFWYRQDPGLGLRLIYFSYDVKMKEKGDIPEGYSVSREKKERFSLILESASTNQTSMYLCASSLLPGYEQFFGPGTRLTVL.

With regard to this clonotype: Germline and junction disagree at one end, which may indicate a read error. The chain links TRBV28 to TRBJ1-5; 7 nucleotides agree with TRBD1. The CDR3 totals 12 residues. Looked up from germline, CDR1 is MDHEN and CDR2 is SYDVKM. The CDR3 sequence: CVSRTGVQPQHF. CDR3 nucleotides: TGTGTCAGCAGAACAGGGGTACAGCCCCAGCATTTT.

This clonotype was observed many times. This chain uses TRBV7-2 with TRBJ2-1; the D gene is possibly TRBD2 (5 bases). The CDR3 length is 12 residues. Per the germline V gene, CDR1 is SGHTA and CDR2 is FQGNSA. V lost 5 bases and J lost 12, with 14 bases in between. The CDR3 loop reads CASSATRERQFF. CDR3 sequence (DNA): TGTGCCAGCAGCGCCACCCGGGAAAGGCAGTTCTTC.